These 25 T cell receptor beta chains originate from one sample sequenced in a study of cytomegalovirus exposure and HLA in healthy donors. In the PCR, 60 Vbeta and 13 Jbeta primers were used. Method: immunoSEQ multiplex PCR; TCRdb's copy keeps in-frame clones and lacks some. This sample has fewer than 200,000 clones, with around 86% found just once. The sample consisted of PBMCs. All receptors derive from a middle-aged man in good health and CMV-seronegative.

Remarks on this clone: One junction end does not reproduce the germline sequence, and a read error may be involved. Other DNA sequences within the sample encode an identical CDR3. The genes are TRBV13 and TRBJ2-7; 13 bases align to TRBD2. The germline V gene has CDR1 PRHDT and CDR2 FYEKMQ (reference sequence). The CDR3 covers 15 residues. The CDR3 region is CASSLRTSGSYEQYF. The CDR3 nucleotides are TGCGCCAGCAGCCTGCGGACTAGCGGGAGCTACGAGCAGTACTTC.

The chain couples TRBV7-3 to TRBJ2-1; D may be TRBD2 (6 bases). From germline, CDR1 is SGHTA and CDR2 FQGTGA. Trimming cost V 1 base and J 8 bases, with 18 bases left between them. The CDR3 length is 16 residues. CDR3 nucleotides: TGTGCCAGCAGCTTAAAAGCTAGCGAGGTTAGGGATGAGCAGTTCTTC. It codes for CASSLKASEVRDEQFF.

The chain employs TRBV5-1 and TRBJ2-2; TRBD2 might be the D (6 bases). The CDR3 length is 15 residues. The germline V and J ends were trimmed by 1 base and 2 bases, with 9 bases remaining between them. CDR1 is SGHRS, CDR2 YFSETQ, per germline. The CDR3 sequence is CASSLRTINTGELFF. The DNA of the CDR3 is TGCGCCAGCAGCTTGAGGACTATAAACACCGGGGAGCTGTTTTTT.

This chain links TRBV2 with TRBJ1-6; 8 bases line up with TRBD1. With V trimmed by 4 bases and J by 13 bases, 3 bases remained unmatched. There are 12 residues in the CDR3. Germline V gene sequence: CDR1 SNHLY, CDR2 FYNNEI. DNA of the CDR3: TGTGCCAGCAGTGCCGACAGGGGTCCCCTCCACTTT. Residues: CASSADRGPLHF.

The chain carries TRBV7-2 and TRBJ2-3; D is uncertain. There are 13 residues in the CDR3. Germline assignment: CDR1 SGHTA and CDR2 FQGNSA. Trimming stripped 4 bases from V and 2 bases from J, with 7 bases between. CDR3 sequence reads: CASSSLSTDTQYF. CDR3 DNA sequence: TGTGCCAGCAGCTCACTCTCCACAGATACGCAGTATTTT.

The V call is TRBV5-8, the J call TRBJ2-5, with D maybe TRBD2 (6 bases). The CDR3 extends over 16 amino acids. The ends were cut back, 1 base at V and 2 bases at J, with 15 bases in the middle. Germline CDR1 reads SGHTS; CDR2 reads YDEGEE. DNA of the CDR3: TGTGCCAGCAGCTTGTTTGGCTTGGGGGGACAAGAGACCCAGTACTTC. This sequence encodes CASSLFGLGGQETQYF.

This clone turned up a few times. The chain links TRBV28 to TRBJ1-2; 8 bases are shared with TRBD1. This CDR3 comprises 13 residues. Germline trimming cut 7 bases from V and 7 bases from J; bases unmatched to any gene: 8. The germline V gene encodes CDR1 MDHEN and CDR2 SYDVKM. The CDR3 spells CASKGTGPVGYTF. The CDR3 region has the DNA TGTGCCAGCAAGGGGACAGGCCCAGTTGGCTACACCTTC.

V usage is TRBV5-4 and J usage is TRBJ2-5, with TRBD2 as a possible D gene (6 bases). The J call may be wrong; the DNA end is better matched by TRBJ2-7. Germline assignment: CDR1 SGHNT and CDR2 YYREEE (reference sequence). The CDR3 extends over 14 amino acids. CDR3 DNA: TGTGCCAGCAGCTTGGTTGGGACTGAGTACGAGCAGTACTTC. This translates into CASSLVGTEYEQYF.

The rearrangement links TRBV5-5 to TRBJ1-3; D might be TRBD1 (6 bases). Trimming took 0 bases from V and 2 from J, leaving 6 bases between them. The germline CDR1 and CDR2 sequences are SGHKS and YYEKEE (reference sequence). This CDR3 is built from 14 residues. The DNA of the CDR3 is TGTGCCAGCAGCTTGGACAGGGCTGGAAACACCATATATTTT. Translation gives CASSLDRAGNTIYF.

This clone has a handful of counts. The chain couples TRBV5-1 to TRBJ1-4; D might be TRBD1 (5 bases). The CDR3 spans 15 residues. V gave up 7 bases and J gave up 4 bases, with 17 bases separating them. Germline V gene lookup returns CDR1 SGHRS and CDR2 YFSETQ. CDR3 loop: CASAPGDQDNEKLFF. The CDR3 DNA sequence: TGCGCCAGCGCCCCGGGGGACCAAGATAATGAAAAACTGTTTTTT.

Here the CDR3 DNA reads TGTGCCAGCAGTTACTCGGGGCCCTATGGCTACACCTTC. Protein product: CASSYSGPYGYTF. The V call is TRBV6-5, the J call TRBJ1-2, with D perhaps TRBD1 (5 bases). CDR3 length: 13 residues. CDR1 is MNHEY and CDR2 is SVGAGI in the germline V gene. Trimming pared 0 bases from V and 4 bases from J, leaving 6 bases between.

This rearrangement joins TRBV2 to TRBJ2-7, with D unresolved. V lost 1 base and J 11 bases, leaving 24 bases between the germline ends. Germline V lookup: CDR1 SNHLY, CDR2 FYNNEI. CDR3 length: 16 amino acids. CDR3 loop: CASSEGDTRDVSRKYF. The DNA for the CDR3 is TGTGCCAGCAGTGAAGGAGACACCAGAGACGTCAGTAGAAAGTACTTC.

The chain is built from TRBV5-4 and TRBJ1-2; D not resolved. CDR1 is SGHNT and CDR2 is YYREEE in the germline V gene (reference sequence). This CDR3 is 13 amino acids long. With 5 bases removed from V and 3 bases from J, the gap between germline ends came to 11 bases. Written as DNA, the CDR3 is TGTGCCAGCAGGGGAGGGCGCGACTATGGCTACACCTTC. Translated: CASRGGRDYGYTF. The whole variable domain, filled in from reference TRBV5-4 and TRBJ1-2, reads ETGVTQSPTHLIKTRGQQVTLRCSSQSGHNTVSWYQQALGQGPQFIFQYYREEENGRGNFPPRFSGLQFPNYSSELNVNALELDDSALYLCASRGGRDYGYTFGSGTRLTVV.

This clone has just one count. This sequence joins TRBV5-6 and TRBJ2-2, with D maybe TRBD1 (5 bases). The CDR3 is made up of 14 amino acids. The V gene's germline CDR1 is SGHDT and CDR2 YYEEEE. Deletions cut 2 bases from V and 3 bases from J, with 8 bases between. The CDR3 region has the DNA TGTGCCAGCAGCTTTGAAGGGGACACCGGGGAGCTGTTTTTT. The encoded protein is CASSFEGDTGELFF.

The CDR3 DNA is TGCGCCAGCAGCTTGGATCCTCCCGGGACAGTTCCCTCTGGGGCCAACGTCCTGACTTTC. As protein: CASSLDPPGTVPSGANVLTF. The genes are TRBV5-1 and TRBJ2-6; the match to TRBD1 covers 7 bases. Germline CDR1 is SGHRS and CDR2 is YFSETQ. The V gene end was trimmed by 0 bases and the J gene end by 0 bases; junction bases not matched to a gene: 12. The CDR3 contains 20 residues.

CDR3 amino acids: CASSGTSGVGEQFF. DNA for the CDR3: TGTGCCAGCAGCGGGACTAGCGGGGTGGGTGAGCAGTTCTTC. This rearrangement joins TRBV7-2 to TRBJ2-1; 13 bases line up with TRBD2. The V segment lost 5 bases and the J segment 9 bases; nucleotides outside the gene matches: 4. The CDR3 extends over 14 amino acids. The germline V gene encodes CDR1 SGHTA and CDR2 FQGNSA.

This clone was detected only a few times. The chain carries TRBV28 and TRBJ2-4; D gene ambiguous. The germline CDR1 and CDR2 sequences are MDHEN and SYDVKM. The CDR3 is made up of 16 amino acids. Trimming took 3 bases from V and 0 from J, leaving 12 bases between them. The CDR3 nucleotides read TGTGCCAGCAGTTTCGTCTCTGGGCAAGCCAAAAACATTCAGTACTTC. Translation gives CASSFVSGQAKNIQYF.

The V and J genes are TRBV5-3 and TRBJ2-7; the match to TRBD1 covers 7 bases. TRBV5-3 is placed among ORFs of uncertain function. Trimming took 6 bases from V and 6 from J; bases not matched to a gene: 9. This CDR3 is 13 amino acids long. In nucleotides, the CDR3 is TGTGCCAGAATTAGCCAGGGGGTCGGCGAGCAGTACTTC. It codes for CARISQGVGEQYF.

This clone appeared a single time. The chain joins TRBV7-3 to TRBJ2-5; 7 nucleotides agree with TRBD2. V shed 2 bases and J 4 bases; nucleotides not matched to a gene: 13. This CDR3 has 17 residues. CDR1 and CDR2 from the germline V gene are SGHTA and FQGTGA. This CDR3 is CASSLGYSGPGLETQYF. The CDR3 coding sequence is TGTGCCAGCAGCTTAGGGTATAGCGGGCCCGGTTTAGAGACCCAGTACTTC.

This clone appeared a few times. The chain joins TRBV7-2 to TRBJ2-2; TRBD2 matches at 7 bases. The CDR3 is 15 amino acids. The germline CDR1 and CDR2 sequences are SGHTA and FQGNSA. V shed 6 bases, J shed 5 bases, and the junction held 9 bases outside the gene matches. The DNA for the CDR3 is TGTGCCAGCAGATCTGCGGGAGTAGAGACCGGGGAGCTGTTTTTT. Its protein product is CASRSAGVETGELFF.

J is TRBJ1-4 and V is TRBV4-3, with TRBD1 matching over 7 bases. CDR1 and CDR2 (germline): LGHNA, YSLEER. CDR3 length: 15 residues. Losses at the gene ends were 4 bases for V and 1 base for J; bases not matched to a gene: 3. In DNA, the CDR3 is TGCGCCAGCAGCCGGAACAGGGGAACTAATGAAAAACTGTTTTTT. It is translated as CASSRNRGTNEKLFF.

The J gene is TRBJ2-7, the V gene TRBV20-1; D is unclear. Germline assignment: CDR1 DFQATT and CDR2 SNEGSKA (reference sequence). Deletions cut 0 bases from V and 3 bases from J, with 3 bases between. The CDR3 is 11 amino acids. CDR3 amino acids: CSARDFYEQYF. CDR3 in DNA: TGCAGTGCTAGAGACTTCTACGAGCAGTACTTC.

CDR3 sequence: CSVEGQGETQYF. The DNA for the CDR3 is TGCAGCGTTGAAGGTCAGGGGGAGACCCAGTACTTC. This rearrangement joins TRBV29-1 to TRBJ2-5; the D gene is possibly TRBD1 (6 bases). The length of the CDR3 is 12 residues. The ends were cut back, 1 base at V and 5 bases at J, with 8 bases in the middle. The germline V gene encodes CDR1 SQVTM and CDR2 ANQGSEA.

The chain uses TRBV5-6 and TRBJ2-3; TRBD2 agrees at 14 bases. With V trimmed by 3 bases and J by 6 bases, 9 bases remained unmatched. CDR3 size: 17 residues. CDR1 SGHDT and CDR2 YYEEEE come from the germline V gene. The CDR3, as DNA: TGTGCCAGCAGCTCCCCAGGACTAGCGGGGGGAGTGGATACGCAGTATTTT. This codes for CASSSPGLAGGVDTQYF.

The chain employs TRBV5-5 and TRBJ1-3, with TRBD1 matching over 8 bases. This CDR3 has 17 amino acids. Losses at the gene ends were 5 bases for V and 0 bases for J; bases not matched to a gene: 10. Germline V gene lookup returns CDR1 SGHKS and CDR2 YYEKEE (reference sequence). The CDR3 coding sequence is TGTGCCAGCAGACCGCGGACAGGGAGAGCCTCTGGAAACACCATATATTTT. It specifies CASRPRTGRASGNTIYF.